The rows below give T cell receptor beta chains drawn from one sample of a study of cytomegalovirus exposure and HLA in healthy donors. The repertoire was sequenced with immunoSEQ multiplex PCR; TCRdb's copy has only in-frame clones and lacks some. The sample lists about 59,000 clones, over 60% occurring once. Input material: PBMCs. These receptors all stem from a man younger than 40 in good health and CMV-seropositive. CDR3s include the opening cysteine and the closing phenylalanine or tryptophan. The order of the fields is clone size, V gene, D gene, J gene, CDR3 DNA, CDR3 protein. A D gene is named only where the DNA matches it firmly. Size is stated for part of the rows, as once, few or many counts, or as a class when the clone is expanded.

size: NA
V: TRBV19
D: TRBD1
J: TRBJ1-5
DNA: TGTGCCTGCTCCGGGACAGGGGACAATCAGCCCCAGCATTTT
CDR3: CACSGTGDNQPQHF

size: NA
V: TRBV6-1
D: TRBD1
J: TRBJ1-2
DNA: TGTGCCAGCATTCCCCGAGGGACAGCCTATGGCTACACCTTC
CDR3: CASIPRGTAYGYTF

size: NA
V: TRBV4-1
D: NA
J: TRBJ1-5
DNA: TGCGCCAGCAGCCAAGTGGGACAACTGAATCAGCCCCAGCATTTT
CDR3: CASSQVGQLNQPQHF

size: NA
V: TRBV5-1
D: TRBD1
J: TRBJ2-1
DNA: TGCGCCAGCAGCTCTGGACAGGGTGGATACAATGAGCAGTTCTTC
CDR3: CASSSGQGGYNEQFF

size: once
V: TRBV4-1
D: TRBD2
J: TRBJ2-1
DNA: TGCGCCAGCAGCCAAGAAGCGGGGGGATACAATGAGCAGTTCTTC
CDR3: CASSQEAGGYNEQFF

size: NA
V: TRBV7-2
D: TRBD2
J: TRBJ2-3
DNA: TGTGCCAGCAGCTTAGCGCCAGCGGGGGGGGGACTAGATACGCAGTATTTT
CDR3: CASSLAPAGGGLDTQYF

size: NA
V: TRBV5-1
D: NA
J: TRBJ2-7
DNA: TGCGCCAGCAGCTCCCGGGATCCCCCCTACGAGCAGTACTTC
CDR3: CASSSRDPPYEQYF

size: NA
V: TRBV11-1
D: TRBD1
J: TRBJ1-3
DNA: TGTGCCAGCAGCTTAGGCCCGGACAGGGCGGACACCATATATTTT
CDR3: CASSLGPDRADTIYF

size: NA
V: TRBV20-1
D: NA
J: TRBJ2-1
DNA: TGCAGTGTCCGGAGGAATGAGCAGTTCTTC
CDR3: CSVRRNEQFF

size: NA
V: TRBV7-9
D: NA
J: TRBJ2-5
DNA: TGTGCCAGCAGCCCTCCTCCCGGTGAGACCCAGTACTTC
CDR3: CASSPPPGETQYF

size: NA
V: TRBV18
D: TRBD1
J: TRBJ1-3
DNA: TGTGCCAGCTCACCGAACTTAAGACAGGGTCCTAACACCATATATTTT
CDR3: CASSPNLRQGPNTIYF

size: NA
V: TRBV4-3
D: NA
J: TRBJ2-3
DNA: TGCGCCAGCAGCCAGTTAATAGCAGCGGCGAGCACAGATACGCAGTATTTT
CDR3: CASSQLIAAASTDTQYF

size: once
V: TRBV11-2
D: TRBD1
J: TRBJ1-2
DNA: TGTGCCAGCAGCAACAGGGGTACCTATGGCTACACCTTC
CDR3: CASSNRGTYGYTF

size: NA
V: TRBV7-2
D: TRBD1
J: TRBJ2-7
DNA: TGTGCCAGCAGCTTAGAAGACAGGGGCTACGAGCAGTACTTC
CDR3: CASSLEDRGYEQYF

size: NA
V: TRBV27
D: NA
J: TRBJ2-7
DNA: TGTGCCAGCAGTCCTCAGGGGTTAGGCTACGAGCAGTACTTC
CDR3: CASSPQGLGYEQYF

size: NA
V: TRBV29-1
D: NA
J: TRBJ2-7
DNA: TGCAGCGGAACAGGGTCCTCCTACGAGCAGTACTTC
CDR3: CSGTGSSYEQYF

size: NA
V: TRBV19
D: NA
J: TRBJ2-1
DNA: TGTGCCAGTAGTATATTTGCCGGCGGTGAGCAGTTCTTC
CDR3: CASSIFAGGEQFF

size: NA
V: TRBV9
D: NA
J: TRBJ1-1
DNA: TGTGCCAGCAATCCCGGACAGTTAAACACTGAAGCTTTCTTT
CDR3: CASNPGQLNTEAFF

size: NA
V: TRBV9
D: TRBD1
J: TRBJ1-1
DNA: TGTGCCAGCACCAAAGGGGGCGCGAACACTGAAGCTTTCTTT
CDR3: CASTKGGANTEAFF

size: NA
V: TRBV9
D: NA
J: TRBJ1-1
DNA: TGTGCCAGCAGCGCAACCCCCGGGAACAGCGGGGATACTGAAGCTTTCTTT
CDR3: CASSATPGNSGDTEAFF

size: NA
V: TRBV29-1
D: NA
J: TRBJ2-2
DNA: TGCAGCGTTGCCCCCGCAGGTGCTTACACCGGGGAGCTGTTTTTT
CDR3: CSVAPAGAYTGELFF

size: NA
V: TRBV6-6
D: NA
J: TRBJ1-1
DNA: TGTGCCAGCAGCTACACTGAAGCTTTCTTT
CDR3: CASSYTEAFF

size: NA
V: TRBV5-3
D: TRBD1
J: TRBJ1-5
DNA: TGTGCCATCCCAGGACAGGGCAATCAGCCCCAGCATTTT
CDR3: CAIPGQGNQPQHF

size: NA
V: TRBV7-9
D: NA
J: TRBJ1-1
DNA: TGTGCCAGCAGCTTCGAGAGGTCTGAAGCTTTCTTT
CDR3: CASSFERSEAFF

size: NA
V: TRBV27
D: NA
J: TRBJ2-7
DNA: TGTGCCAGCGGCGGGACGGACTCCTACGAGCAGTACTTC
CDR3: CASGGTDSYEQYF

size: NA
V: TRBV5-8
D: NA
J: TRBJ2-7
DNA: TGTGCCAGCAGCTTTGGGGCGGTTCCCGCCAACGAGCAGTACTTC
CDR3: CASSFGAVPANEQYF

size: NA
V: TRBV11-2
D: TRBD2
J: TRBJ2-5
DNA: TGTGCCAGCAGCTTAGTATTTACTAGCGGGGGCCAAGAGACCCAGTACTTC
CDR3: CASSLVFTSGGQETQYF

size: NA
V: TRBV25-1
D: TRBD2
J: TRBJ2-1
DNA: TGTGCCAGCAGTGATAGCGGGGACTACAATGGGCAGTTCTTC
CDR3: CASSDSGDYNGQFF

size: once
V: TRBV7-8
D: NA
J: TRBJ2-2
DNA: TGTGCCAGCAGCTTAGGCAGGGAAGTAATCGGGGAGCTGTTTTTT
CDR3: CASSLGREVIGELFF

size: NA
V: TRBV28
D: NA
J: TRBJ1-2
DNA: TGTGCCAGCAGGCAGAGAGGGGGCTACACCTTC
CDR3: CASRQRGGYTF

size: NA
V: TRBV7-9
D: TRBD1
J: TRBJ1-5
DNA: TGTTCCAGCAGCTTAACCCTGGGACAGCCGCATTTT
CDR3: CSSSLTLGQPHF

size: NA
V: TRBV9
D: TRBD1
J: TRBJ2-7
DNA: TGTGCCAGCAGCCACGACAGGGTTGGATACGAGCAGTACTTC
CDR3: CASSHDRVGYEQYF

size: NA
V: TRBV5-1
D: NA
J: TRBJ2-7
DNA: TGCGCCAGCAGCCAAGGACAGCCGTACGAGCAGTACTTC
CDR3: CASSQGQPYEQYF

size: NA
V: TRBV9
D: NA
J: TRBJ1-2
DNA: TGTGCCAGCAGCGTAGATTCGGGGGGCTATGGTTACACCTTC
CDR3: CASSVDSGGYGYTF

size: NA
V: TRBV4-1
D: NA
J: TRBJ1-6
DNA: TGCGCCAGCGACCCAGGGTTTGACAATTCACCCCTCCACTTT
CDR3: CASDPGFDNSPLHF

size: NA
V: TRBV18
D: NA
J: TRBJ1-4
DNA: TGTGCCAGCTCACCACCGAACAGTGGTAATGAAAAACTGTTTTTT
CDR3: CASSPPNSGNEKLFF

size: few
V: TRBV6-1
D: NA
J: TRBJ1-5
DNA: TGTGCCAGCGGTCTACATCAGCCCCAGCATTTT
CDR3: CASGLHQPQHF

size: NA
V: TRBV5-1
D: TRBD2
J: TRBJ2-5
DNA: TGCGCCAGCATGGAGTTAAGCGGGGGGGCCGGAGAGACCCAGTACTTC
CDR3: CASMELSGGAGETQYF

size: NA
V: TRBV29-1
D: NA
J: TRBJ2-7
DNA: TGCAGCGTAGAGAGGCACGGTAGGTCCGAGCAGTACTTC
CDR3: CSVERHGRSEQYF

size: NA
V: TRBV4-2
D: TRBD2
J: TRBJ2-2
DNA: TGTGCCAGCAGCCAGGGTAGCGGGGGGGGGTCGAACACCGGGGAGCTGTTTTTT
CDR3: CASSQGSGGGSNTGELFF

size: NA
V: TRBV7-2
D: TRBD1
J: TRBJ2-7
DNA: TGTGCCAGCAGCCTGACGCCGGGACAGGGCCCAGTATCGCAGTACTTC
CDR3: CASSLTPGQGPVSQYF

size: NA
V: TRBV11-2
D: NA
J: TRBJ1-4
DNA: TGTGCCAGCAGCCCCATATACAGGGAGAACGAAAAACTGTTTTTT
CDR3: CASSPIYRENEKLFF

size: NA
V: TRBV10-3
D: NA
J: TRBJ2-5
DNA: TGTGCCATCCGGGACATCAAAACCGACGGGGAGACCCAGTACTTC
CDR3: CAIRDIKTDGETQYF

size: NA
V: TRBV5-1
D: NA
J: TRBJ2-7
DNA: TGCGCCAGCAGCCCCGACAGGCTTTACGAGCAGTACTTC
CDR3: CASSPDRLYEQYF

size: NA
V: TRBV28
D: TRBD1
J: TRBJ1-2
DNA: TGTGCCAGCACCAGTACAGGGGGCGGTGGATTATTCTATGGCTACACCTTC
CDR3: CASTSTGGGGLFYGYTF

size: NA
V: TRBV7-8
D: TRBD1
J: TRBJ1-6
DNA: TGTGCCAGCAGTCCAGGGGGGTTTTCACCCCTCCACTTT
CDR3: CASSPGGFSPLHF